This T cell receptor (beta chain) was recorded in a study of blood T cell repertoires in COVID-19. About the research overall: The samples span acute and convalescent COVID-19 from the United States, Italy and Spain. Nucleic acid was either cDNA or gDNA, and it came from T cells, B-cell-depleted T cells, or PBMCs.

Under the authors' procedure: Cell counts per sample came from amplifying reference gene primers. Generated by immunoSEQ multiplex PCR, the TCRdb table keeps only in-frame clones and is missing some. V and J calls and clone size are given by that table; D and trimming were obtained from the DNA. This sample has approximately 240,000 clones, with around 82% found just once. Sequencing input: peripheral blood. This clonotype was sampled from a woman aged 30 to 39 who had recovered from COVID-19.

CDR3 DNA sequence: TGCGCCAGCAGTGAGTCCACAGTGCCGGGCACAGATACGCAGTATTTT. Translating gives CASSESTVPGTDTQYF. The gene calls are TRBV10-1 and TRBJ2-3; no clear D gene. The CDR3 is made up of 16 amino acids. V was cut by 0 bases and J by 1 base, with 11 bases left in between. Germline CDR1 and CDR2: WNHNN and SYGVQD (reference sequence).